These 11 T cell receptor beta chains were sequenced from one sample in a study of beta chain features in type 1 diabetes. Sequencing targeted expressed TCRB transcripts, as all isolated RNA had been reverse transcribed. Assay used: immunoSEQ multiplex PCR; TCRdb lists only in-frame clones, some missing. Among 250,000 to 350,000 clones, 11% were seen once, and the ten largest hold roughly 0.014%. The sequencing input was naive CD4+ T cells from blood. The receptors derive from a woman in her thirties in good health.

As DNA, the CDR3 is TGTGCCAGCAGGGGGGGAGCTACCAACTATGGCTACACCTTC. It yields the protein CASRGGATNYGYTF. The gene calls are TRBV28 and TRBJ1-2, with D possibly being TRBD1 (5 bases). Germline loops: CDR1 MDHEN, CDR2 SYDVKM. The V end lost 6 bases, the J end lost 2 bases, and 13 bases lay between the germline ends. The CDR3 totals 14 residues.

This clone was found a few times. The V call is TRBV19, the J call TRBJ1-1; no clear D gene. V lost 7 bases to trimming and J lost 0 bases, with 12 bases between them. The germline V gene encodes CDR1 LNHDA and CDR2 SQIVND (reference sequence). This CDR3 region has 14 residues. The CDR3 sequence is CASTPGRLNTEAFF. CDR3 DNA sequence: TGTGCCAGTACCCCGGGGAGGCTGAACACTGAAGCTTTCTTT.

This clone was detected a few times. The rearrangement uses TRBV7-2 and TRBJ2-4; 7 nucleotides match TRBD1. The CDR3 is 12 amino acids. The germline CDR1 and CDR2 sequences are SGHTA and FQGNSA. Germline trimming cut 5 bases from V and 10 bases from J; bases unmatched to any gene: 5. The CDR3 reads CASSRQGGIQYF. The DNA for the CDR3 is TGTGCCAGCAGCCGACAGGGTGGGATTCAGTACTTC.

In this sample, this clone turned up a few times. The chain carries TRBV27 and TRBJ2-1; 16 bases line up with TRBD2. This CDR3 region has 14 residues. V shed 8 bases and J 9 bases; nucleotides not matched to a gene: 4. Germline V lookup: CDR1 MNHEY, CDR2 SMNVEV (reference sequence). The CDR3 nucleotides read TGTGCCAGCTTGGGACTAGCGGGAGGGGGTGAGCAGTTCTTC. Protein: CASLGLAGGGEQFF.

This clone was counted only a few times. V and J are TRBV30 and TRBJ1-5; tentatively, D is TRBD1 (6 bases). Germline-derived CDR1 and CDR2 are GTSNPN and SVGIG (reference sequence). V was trimmed by 2 bases and J by 3 bases, leaving 14 bases between them. The CDR3 contains 15 residues. The CDR3 DNA reads as TGTGCCTGGAGTCATCCGGGACATAACAATCAGCCCCAGCATTTT. Protein sequence: CAWSHPGHNNQPQHF. The whole variable domain, remainder taken from reference TRBV30 and TRBJ1-5, is SQTIHQWPATLVQPVGSPLSLECTVEGTSNPNLYWYRQAAGRGLQLLFYSVGIGQISSEVPQNLSASRPQDRQFILSSKKLLLSDSGFYLCAWSHPGHNNQPQHFGDGTRLSIL.

The chain employs TRBV4-2 and TRBJ2-2; 10 bases line up with TRBD1. The germline V gene has CDR1 LGHNA and CDR2 YNFKEQ. The J segment lost 0 bases and the V segment lost 3 bases, leaving 7 bases of the junction unmatched. CDR3 length equals 18 residues. DNA for the CDR3: TGTGCCAGCAGCCACCCCGGACAGGGGGGTACGAACACCGGGGAGCTGTTTTTT. Its protein product is CASSHPGQGGTNTGELFF.

This clone was found a few times. DNA of the CDR3: TGTGCCAGCAGCTTATCACCGACAGGAAACACCGGGGAGCTGTTTTTT. Translated, it gives CASSLSPTGNTGELFF. The rearrangement links TRBV7-8 to TRBJ2-2; D is perhaps TRBD1 (6 bases). The V end lost 2 bases, the J end lost 2 bases, and 12 bases lay between the germline ends. Germline V gene sequence: CDR1 SGHVS, CDR2 FQNEAQ. This CDR3 spans 16 amino acids.

Comment on this clone: A junction boundary mismatches the germline segment, possibly from a read error. The chain is built from TRBV28 and TRBJ2-7; 10 nucleotides match TRBD2. The CDR3 length is 13 residues. The V gene's germline CDR1 is MDHEN and CDR2 SYDVKM. This CDR3 reads CASSSGLAGVPRF. The CDR3, as DNA: TGTGCCAGCAGTTCCGGGCTAGCGGGAGTCCCGAGGTTC.

The gene calls are TRBV7-9 and TRBJ2-7, with 9 bases aligning to TRBD1. Germline V gene data show CDR1 as SEHNR and CDR2 as FQNEAQ (reference sequence). Unmatched junction bases numbered 7, after V lost 5 bases and J lost 5 bases. The CDR3 length is 14 residues. CDR3 sequence reads: CASSPGTGFHEQYF. The CDR3 bases are TGTGCCAGCAGCCCCGGGACAGGGTTCCACGAGCAGTACTTC.

This clone has just a few counts. This sequence joins TRBV4-3 and TRBJ2-3; 9 bases fit TRBD2. The J segment lost 4 bases and the V segment lost 4 bases, leaving 12 bases of the junction unmatched. The CDR3 is 17 residues long. Germline V gene data show CDR1 as LGHNA and CDR2 as YSLEER. The CDR3 loop is CASSRTSGTSLPDTQYF. Here the CDR3 DNA reads TGCGCCAGCAGCCGAACCTCCGGGACTAGCTTGCCAGATACGCAGTATTTT.

This clone was recorded a few times. V usage is TRBV7-2 and J usage is TRBJ2-6, with a weak D call TRBD1 (6 bases). This CDR3 has 16 amino acids. Germline loops: CDR1 SGHTA, CDR2 FQGNSA. V lost 2 bases, J lost 4 bases, and 12 bases lay in between. CDR3 nucleotide sequence: TGTGCCAGCAGCTTAACCCCCGGGACAGGGGCCAACGTCCTGACTTTC. It translates to CASSLTPGTGANVLTF.